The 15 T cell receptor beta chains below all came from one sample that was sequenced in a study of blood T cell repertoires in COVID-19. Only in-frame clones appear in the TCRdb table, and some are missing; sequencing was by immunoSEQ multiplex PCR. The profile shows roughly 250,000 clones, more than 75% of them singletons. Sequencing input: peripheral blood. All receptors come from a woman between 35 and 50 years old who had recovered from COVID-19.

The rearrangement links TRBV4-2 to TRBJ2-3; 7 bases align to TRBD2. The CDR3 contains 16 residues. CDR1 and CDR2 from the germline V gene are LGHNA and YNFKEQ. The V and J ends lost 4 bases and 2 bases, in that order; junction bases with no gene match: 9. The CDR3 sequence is CASSPPASGHTDTQYF. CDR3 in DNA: TGTGCCAGCAGCCCCCCGGCTAGCGGTCACACAGATACGCAGTATTTT.

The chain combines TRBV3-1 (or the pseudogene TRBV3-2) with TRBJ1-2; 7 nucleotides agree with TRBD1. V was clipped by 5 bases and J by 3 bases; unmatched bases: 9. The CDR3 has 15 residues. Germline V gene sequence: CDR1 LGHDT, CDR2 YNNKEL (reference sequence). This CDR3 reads CASSEGDSNYYGYTF. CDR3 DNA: TGTGCCAGCAGCGAAGGGGACAGCAATTACTATGGCTACACCTTC.

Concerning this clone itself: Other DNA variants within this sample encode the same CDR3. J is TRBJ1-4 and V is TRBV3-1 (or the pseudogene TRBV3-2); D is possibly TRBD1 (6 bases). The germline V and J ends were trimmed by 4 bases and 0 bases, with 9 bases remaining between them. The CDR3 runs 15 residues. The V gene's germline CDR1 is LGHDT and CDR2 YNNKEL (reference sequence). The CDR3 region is CASSPRTATNEKLFF. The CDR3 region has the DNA TGTGCCAGCAGCCCCCGGACAGCAACTAATGAAAAACTGTTTTTT.

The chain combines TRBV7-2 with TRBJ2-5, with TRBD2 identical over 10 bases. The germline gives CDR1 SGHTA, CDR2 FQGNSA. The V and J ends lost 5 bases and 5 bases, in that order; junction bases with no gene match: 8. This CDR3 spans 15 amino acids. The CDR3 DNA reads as TGTGCCAGCAGCACCCGACTAGCGGGCGATGAGACCCAGTACTTC. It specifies CASSTRLAGDETQYF. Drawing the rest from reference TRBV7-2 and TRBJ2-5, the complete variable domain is GAGVSQSPSNKVTEKGKDVELRCDPISGHTALYWYRQSLGQGLEFLIYFQGNSAPDKSGLPSDRFSAERTGGSVSTLTIQRTQQEDSAVYLCASSTRLAGDETQYFGPGTRLLVL.

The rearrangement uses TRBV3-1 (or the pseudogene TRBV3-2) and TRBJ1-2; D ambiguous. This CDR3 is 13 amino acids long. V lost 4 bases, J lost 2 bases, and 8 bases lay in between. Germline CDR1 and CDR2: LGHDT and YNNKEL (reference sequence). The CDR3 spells CASSRLRNYGYTF. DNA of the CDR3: TGTGCCAGCAGCCGACTACGCAACTATGGCTACACCTTC.

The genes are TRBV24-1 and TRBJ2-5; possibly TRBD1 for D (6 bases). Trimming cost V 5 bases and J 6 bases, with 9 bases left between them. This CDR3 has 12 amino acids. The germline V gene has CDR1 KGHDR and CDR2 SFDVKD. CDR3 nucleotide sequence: TGTGCCACCAGTGGAGGGGGTCAGACCCAGTACTTC. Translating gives CATSGGGQTQYF.

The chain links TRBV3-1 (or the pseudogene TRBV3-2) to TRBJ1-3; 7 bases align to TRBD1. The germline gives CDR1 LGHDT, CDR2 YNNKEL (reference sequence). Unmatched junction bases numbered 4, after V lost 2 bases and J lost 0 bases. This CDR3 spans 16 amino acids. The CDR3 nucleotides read TGTGCCAGCAGCCAACGGGACAGCCTCTCTGGAAACACCATATATTTT. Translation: CASSQRDSLSGNTIYF.

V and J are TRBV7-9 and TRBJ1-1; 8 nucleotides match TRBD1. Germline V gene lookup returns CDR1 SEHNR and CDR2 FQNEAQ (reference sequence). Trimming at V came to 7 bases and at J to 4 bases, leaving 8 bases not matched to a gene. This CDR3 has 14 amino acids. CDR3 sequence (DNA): TGTGCCAGCATACCACAGGGGGGGATCACTGAAGCTTTCTTT. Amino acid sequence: CASIPQGGITEAFF.

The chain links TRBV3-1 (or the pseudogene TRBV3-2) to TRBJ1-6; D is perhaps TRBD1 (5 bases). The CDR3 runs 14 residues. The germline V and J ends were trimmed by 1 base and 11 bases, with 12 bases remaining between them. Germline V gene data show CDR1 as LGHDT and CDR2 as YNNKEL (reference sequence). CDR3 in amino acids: CASSQVLPGAPLHF. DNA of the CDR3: TGTGCCAGCAGCCAAGTCTTGCCGGGGGCACCCCTCCACTTT.

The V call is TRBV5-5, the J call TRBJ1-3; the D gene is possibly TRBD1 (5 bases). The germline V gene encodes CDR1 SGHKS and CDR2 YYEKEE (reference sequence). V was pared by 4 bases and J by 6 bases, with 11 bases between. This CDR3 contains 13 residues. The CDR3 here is CASSQQGVNTIYF. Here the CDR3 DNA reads TGTGCCAGCAGCCAACAAGGGGTAAACACCATATATTTT.

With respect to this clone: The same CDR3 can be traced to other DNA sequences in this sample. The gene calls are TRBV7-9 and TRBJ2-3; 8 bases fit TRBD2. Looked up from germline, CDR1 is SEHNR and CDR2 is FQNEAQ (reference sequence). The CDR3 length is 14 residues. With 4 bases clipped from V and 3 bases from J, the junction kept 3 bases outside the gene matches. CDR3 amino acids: CASSYRGGTDTQYF. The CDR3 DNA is TGTGCCAGCAGCTACCGGGGGGGTACAGATACGCAGTATTTT.

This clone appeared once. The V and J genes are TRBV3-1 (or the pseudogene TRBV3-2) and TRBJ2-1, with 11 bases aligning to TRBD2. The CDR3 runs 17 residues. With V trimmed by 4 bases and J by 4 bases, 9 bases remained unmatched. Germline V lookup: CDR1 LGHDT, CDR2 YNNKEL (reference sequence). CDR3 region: CASSRRLAGPPYNEQFF. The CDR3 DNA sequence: TGTGCCAGCAGCCGAAGACTAGCGGGACCACCATACAATGAGCAGTTCTTC.

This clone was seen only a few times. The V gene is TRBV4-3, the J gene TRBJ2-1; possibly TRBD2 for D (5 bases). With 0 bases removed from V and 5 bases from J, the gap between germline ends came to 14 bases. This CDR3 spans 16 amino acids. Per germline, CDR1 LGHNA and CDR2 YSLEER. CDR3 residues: CASSQDGLARHNEQFF. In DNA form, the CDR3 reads TGCGCCAGCAGCCAAGATGGGCTAGCTCGCCACAATGAGCAGTTCTTC.

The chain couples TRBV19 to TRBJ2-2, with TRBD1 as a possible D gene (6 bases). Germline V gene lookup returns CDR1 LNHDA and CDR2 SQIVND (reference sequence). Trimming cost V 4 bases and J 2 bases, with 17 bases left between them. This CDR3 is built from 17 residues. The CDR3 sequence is CASSSPGALFNTGELFF. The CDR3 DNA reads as TGTGCCAGTAGTAGTCCAGGGGCGCTCTTTAACACCGGGGAGCTGTTTTTT.

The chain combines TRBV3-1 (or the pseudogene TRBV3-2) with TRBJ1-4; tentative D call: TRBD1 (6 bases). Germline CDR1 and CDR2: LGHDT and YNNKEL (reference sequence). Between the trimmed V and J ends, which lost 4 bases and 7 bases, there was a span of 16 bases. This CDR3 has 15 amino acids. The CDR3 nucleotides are TGTGCCAGCAGCCCCGTTAGGGGGGGACGTGAAAAACTGTTTTTT. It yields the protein CASSPVRGGREKLFF.